A selection of T cell receptor beta chains follows, all from one sample in a study of beta chain features in type 1 diabetes. Generated by immunoSEQ multiplex PCR, the TCRdb table keeps only in-frame clones and is missing some. The data hold roughly 350,000 clones, with 8.5% to 10% observed a single time. What was sequenced was central memory CD4+ T cells from blood. The receptors come from a man in his thirties or forties with type 1 diabetes. The CDR3 runs from the conserved cysteine through the conserved F or W. A D gene is named only where the DNA matches it firmly. Clone size, where shown, is once, few, many, or a class for clones that have expanded.

clone size,J gene,D gene,V gene,CDR3 DNA,CDR3 protein
few,TRBJ1-4,-,TRBV7-9,TGTGCCAGCATCTCGCTTCGTAGGGGAGAAACTAATGAAAAACTGTTTTTT,CASISLRRGETNEKLFF
-,TRBJ2-5,-,TRBV5-1,TGCGCCAGCAGCTTGGCGAGCAGGCAGGGGGAGACCCAGTACTTC,CASSLASRQGETQYF
many,TRBJ2-7,TRBD1,TRBV5-1,TGCGCCAGCAGCTTGATTAACAGGGGATCGCACAACGAGCAGTACTTC,CASSLINRGSHNEQYF
few,TRBJ2-3,-,TRBV6-1,TGTGCCAGCGGCAAAATCACAGATACGCAGTATTTT,CASGKITDTQYF
-,TRBJ1-5,-,TRBV28,TGTGCCAGCCTGACGACGGGTCAGCCCCAGCACTTT,CASLTTGQPQHF
few,TRBJ2-2,-,TRBV7-7,TGTGCTAGCAGCTTAGTGTACGAGGCCGGGGAGCTGTTTTTT,CASSLVYEAGELFF
many,TRBJ1-2,-,TRBV27,TGTGCCAGCAGTTTATGGGGGGTTGGGGATGGCTACACCTTC,CASSLWGVGDGYTF
few,TRBJ1-1,-,TRBV18,TGTGCCAGCTCACCACCGAGGATACAGGGTGGGACTGAAGCTTTCTTT,CASSPPRIQGGTEAFF
few,TRBJ2-5,-,TRBV7-3,TGTGCCAGCAGCCGAGGCCGGGAAGAGACCCAGTACTTC,CASSRGREETQYF
-,TRBJ1-2,-,TRBV7-2,TGTGCCAGCAGCTTAGCTGGGGTACTAGCTAACTATGGCTACACCTTC,CASSLAGVLANYGYTF
-,TRBJ1-1,TRBD1,TRBV5-6,TGTGCCAGCAGCAATAGACGAGACAGGGACACTGAAGCTTTCTTT,CASSNRRDRDTEAFF
-,TRBJ1-3,-,TRBV29-1,TGCAGCGTTGTAGCGGACAGCTCTGGAAACACCATATATTTT,CSVVADSSGNTIYF
few,TRBJ2-3,-,TRBV7-2,TGTGCCAGCAGCTTAGCCCGGGACTCCCTGACCACAGATACGCAGTATTTT,CASSLARDSLTTDTQYF
few,TRBJ1-1,-,TRBV6-1,TGTGCCAGCAGTTCTGGACAGAACACTGAAGCTTTCTTT,CASSSGQNTEAFF
few,TRBJ2-2,-,TRBV28,TGTGCCAGCAGACTACCAGGGGCGGCCACCGGGGAGCTGTTTTTT,CASRLPGAATGELFF
-,TRBJ1-2,TRBD1,TRBV5-1,TGCGCCAGCAGCTCCGGACAGGGAGGTGGCTACACCTTC,CASSSGQGGGYTF
few,TRBJ2-5,-,TRBV7-9,TGTGCCAGCAGCTTAGAGGGCCAAGAGACCCAGTACTTC,CASSLEGQETQYF
-,TRBJ2-3,-,TRBV5-1,TGCGCCAGCAGCCCTCCCGGCGTAACAGATACGCAGTATTTT,CASSPPGVTDTQYF
-,TRBJ1-1,-,TRBV19,TGTGCCAGTAGTACCGGCAGGGGCGGAACTGAAGCTTTCTTT,CASSTGRGGTEAFF
few,TRBJ1-1,-,TRBV11-2,TGTGCCAGCAGCTTACTAAACACTGAAGCTTTCTTT,CASSLLNTEAFF
-,TRBJ1-1,TRBD1,TRBV5-1,TGCGCCAGCAGCTCGGGACAGTACATGAACACTGAAGCTTTCTTT,CASSSGQYMNTEAFF
few,TRBJ1-5,TRBD1,TRBV6-1,TGTGCCAGCAGTGGCGTCCTCGGGACAGGGGATCAGCCCCAGCATTTT,CASSGVLGTGDQPQHF
few,TRBJ2-7,TRBD1,TRBV5-6,TGTGCCAGCAGCCCCCGGACAGGGGCCCACGAGCAGTACTTC,CASSPRTGAHEQYF
-,TRBJ2-2,TRBD2,TRBV7-7,TGTGCCAGCAGCTCTGGACTAGCGGGAGCCGGGGAGCTGTTTTTT,CASSSGLAGAGELFF
few,TRBJ2-6,-,TRBV9,TGTGCCAGCAGCCCCGGACACTCTGGGGCCAACGTCCTGACTTTC,CASSPGHSGANVLTF
many,TRBJ1-5,-,TRBV27,TGTGCCAGCAGCCGGAGCAATCAGCCCCAGCATTTT,CASSRSNQPQHF
few,TRBJ2-3,-,TRBV9,TGTGCCAGCAGCTATTGGGACTCAAGCACAGATACGCAGTATTTT,CASSYWDSSTDTQYF
-,TRBJ1-5,-,TRBV27,TGTGCCAGCAGCTTAGAGTCAGGAGGTAATCAGCCCCAGCATTTT,CASSLESGGNQPQHF
-,TRBJ2-3,-,TRBV15,TGTGCCAGCGGGGACCACCGCACAGATACGCAGTATTTT,CASGDHRTDTQYF
many,TRBJ2-7,-,TRBV5-4,TGTGCCAGCAGCTGGACCGGAGGGGCCGAGCAGTACTTC,CASSWTGGAEQYF
-,TRBJ2-1,-,TRBV28,TGTGCCAGCAGTTTCCCACAGTTCGATGAGCAGTTCTTC,CASSFPQFDEQFF
-,TRBJ1-2,-,TRBV27,TGTGCCAGCAGTCCCACGTCGGGTGGCTACACCTTC,CASSPTSGGYTF
-,TRBJ2-3,-,TRBV7-9,TGTGCCAGCAGCTTAGGTGTAATCACGCAGTATTTT,CASSLGVITQYF
-,TRBJ2-5,TRBD2,TRBV5-1,TGCGCCAGCAGCTTACTAGCGTCCCGTCCAGGGGAGACCCAGTACTTC,CASSLLASRPGETQYF
many,TRBJ1-1,-,TRBV10-3,TGTGCCATCAGTGACAGGGTTGGCGACACTGAAGCTTTCTTT,CAISDRVGDTEAFF
few,TRBJ1-1,TRBD1,TRBV30,TGTGCCTTGGAGGGGGCGGCTGAAGCTTTCTTT,CALEGAAEAFF
-,TRBJ1-2,-,TRBV7-9,TGTGCCAGCAGCCCCCGACAAGGGGACGGCTACACCTTC,CASSPRQGDGYTF
few,TRBJ1-2,TRBD1,TRBV27,TGTGCCAGCAGCCGACAGGGGAGCTATGGCTACACCTTC,CASSRQGSYGYTF
-,TRBJ2-7,-,TRBV5-6,TGTGCCAGCAGCGGGGGACCGGACGCCTCCTACGAGCAGTACTTC,CASSGGPDASYEQYF
-,TRBJ2-3,-,TRBV5-6,TGTGCCAGCAGCTTAGGTCAGACTCGCACAGATACGCAGTATTTT,CASSLGQTRTDTQYF
-,TRBJ2-1,-,TRBV28,TGTGCCAGCCGTTCCGGGACAATCAATGAGCAGTTCTTC,CASRSGTINEQFF
-,TRBJ2-5,-,TRBV7-2,TGTGCCAGCAGCTTAGGGGGGTACCAGACCCAGTACTTC,CASSLGGYQTQYF